The T cell receptor beta chain under discussion was sequenced for a study of PD-1 blockade in classical Hodgkin lymphoma. General study findings and limits: At C4D1, TCR diversity had climbed significantly for CD4+ cells, though not for CD8+ cells.

The repertoire was sequenced with immunoSEQ multiplex PCR; TCRdb's copy has only in-frame clones and lacks some. Among over 85,000 clones listed, 75% to 85% were seen once. Turning to this clone: Antigen specificity is unknown.

With V trimmed by 2 bases and J by 2 bases, 2 bases remained unmatched. The CDR3 totals 15 residues. Germline loops: CDR1 MGHRA, CDR2 YSYEKL. Each patient experienced a relapse that followed autologous stem cell transplantation, and brentuximab vedotin exposure varied. This chain connects TRBV4-1 to TRBJ1-5; 8 nucleotides agree with TRBD1. This specimen consisted of peripheral blood mononuclear cells (PBMCs), obtained before the second cycle of nivolumab. The sequence derives from a human donor with classical Hodgkin lymphoma. CDR3 in amino acids: CASSQQDRGNQPQHF. The DNA of the CDR3 is TGCGCCAGCAGCCAACAGGACAGGGGCAATCAGCCCCAGCATTTT.